This paragraph covers one T cell receptor beta chain sequence. The data originate from a study of beta chain features in type 1 diabetes. cDNA synthesis used the whole RNA isolate, giving expressed TCRB sequences. Using immunoSEQ multiplex PCR, the repertoire was profiled, and TCRdb retains in-frame clones only, with some absent. The repertoire holds roughly 400,000 clones, with roughly 16% as singletons. The TCR comes from a woman younger than 35 in good health. Sequenced input: naive CD4+ T cells from blood.

The CDR3 nucleotides are TGCAGCGTCGTCGTGGGCAGGGAGGTGTTGGAGACCCAGTACTTC. It codes for CSVVVGREVLETQYF. The chain employs TRBV29-1 and TRBJ2-5, with D perhaps TRBD2 (6 bases). Germline V gene data show CDR1 as SQVTM and CDR2 as ANQGSEA. V was clipped by 6 bases and J by 5 bases, with 22 bases between them. CDR3 length: 15 residues.